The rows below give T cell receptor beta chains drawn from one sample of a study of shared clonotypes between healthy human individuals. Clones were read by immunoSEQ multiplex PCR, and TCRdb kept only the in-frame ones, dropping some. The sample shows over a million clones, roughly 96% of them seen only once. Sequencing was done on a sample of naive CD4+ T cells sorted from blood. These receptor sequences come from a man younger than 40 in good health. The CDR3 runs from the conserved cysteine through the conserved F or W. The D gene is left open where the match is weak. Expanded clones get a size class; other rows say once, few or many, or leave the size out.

DNA: TGTGCCAGCAGTCGACAGGGCGATACTCTCGAGCAGTACTTC
CDR3: CASSRQGDTLEQYF
size: NA
J: TRBJ2-7
D: TRBD1
V: TRBV2

DNA: TGTGCCAGCTCCCAACCCCGAACGGCGGGGAAGGCGCGCTACGAGCAGTACTTC
CDR3: CASSQPRTAGKARYEQYF
size: NA
J: TRBJ2-7
D: NA
V: TRBV18

DNA: TGTGCCAGCAGTTTTGTTTCAGACCAAGAGACCCAGTACTTC
CDR3: CASSFVSDQETQYF
size: NA
J: TRBJ2-5
D: NA
V: TRBV28

DNA: TGTGCCAGCAGTGAAGGACAGGGCCTTGAGCTGTTTTTT
CDR3: CASSEGQGLELFF
size: NA
J: TRBJ2-2
D: TRBD1
V: TRBV6-1

DNA: TGTGCCAGTAGTACAAGGATAGGGAACAATGAGCAGTTCTTC
CDR3: CASSTRIGNNEQFF
size: NA
J: TRBJ2-1
D: NA
V: TRBV19

DNA: TGCGCCAGCAGTGAGTTTGGCAGGAATGAGCAGTTCTTC
CDR3: CASSEFGRNEQFF
size: NA
J: TRBJ2-1
D: NA
V: TRBV10-2

DNA: TGTGCCAGCAGCCCATGGACAGGGGGCTGGACTGAAGCTTTCTTT
CDR3: CASSPWTGGWTEAFF
size: NA
J: TRBJ1-1
D: TRBD1
V: TRBV14

DNA: TGTGCCAGCATCCGGAACACCGGGGAGCTGTTTTTT
CDR3: CASIRNTGELFF
size: NA
J: TRBJ2-2
D: NA
V: TRBV28

DNA: TGCGCCAGCAGCTCAGTTATAGCGGGAGACTACGAGCAGTACTTC
CDR3: CASSSVIAGDYEQYF
size: NA
J: TRBJ2-7
D: TRBD2
V: TRBV5-1

DNA: TGTGCCAGTAGTATAGGCGGGCTCTTGAGCTACGAGCAGTACTTC
CDR3: CASSIGGLLSYEQYF
size: NA
J: TRBJ2-7
D: NA
V: TRBV19

DNA: TGCGCCAGCAGCCGGGTAGCGGGGACGTACAATGAGCAGTTCTTC
CDR3: CASSRVAGTYNEQFF
size: NA
J: TRBJ2-1
D: TRBD2
V: TRBV4-3

DNA: TGCGCCAGCAGCTTGGCCCTGGGGTACAATGAGCAGTTCTTC
CDR3: CASSLALGYNEQFF
size: NA
J: TRBJ2-1
D: NA
V: TRBV5-1

DNA: TGTGCCAGCAGTTCCCCTGCGACCTCTGGAAACACCATATATTTT
CDR3: CASSSPATSGNTIYF
size: NA
J: TRBJ1-3
D: NA
V: TRBV6-5

DNA: TGCGCCAGCAGAAAGACTAGCGGAGACCCTAGGCAGTTCTTC
CDR3: CASRKTSGDPRQFF
size: NA
J: TRBJ2-1
D: TRBD2
V: TRBV5-1

DNA: TGCGCCAGCAAGATCAGCCGCACAACTAATGAAAAACTGTTTTTT
CDR3: CASKISRTTNEKLFF
size: NA
J: TRBJ1-4
D: NA
V: TRBV5-1

DNA: TGCGCCAGCAGTCCCCCCAGACAGACCCCCTACGAGCAGTACTTC
CDR3: CASSPPRQTPYEQYF
size: once
J: TRBJ2-7
D: NA
V: TRBV23-1